This TCR beta chain was found in a study of cytomegalovirus exposure and HLA in healthy donors. Deletions cut 5 bases from V and 0 bases from J, with 11 bases between. The CDR3 sequence is 16 residues long. Germline CDR1 MNHEY, CDR2 SMNVEV (reference sequence). This clone has a single count. The table came from immunoSEQ multiplex PCR; TCRdb's copy has only in-frame clones and leaves some out. The sample includes some 270,000 clones, approximately 86% of them seen just once. Sequences were obtained from PBMCs. The genes are TRBV27 and TRBJ2-6; D gene unclear. This receptor was taken from a woman between 18 and 29 years old in good health and CMV-seronegative. This CDR3 is CASSERVSSGANVLTF. CDR3 DNA: TGTGCCAGCAGTGAGAGAGTTAGCTCTGGGGCCAACGTCCTGACTTTC.